The present TCR delta chain was sequenced within a study of DNA immune sequencing with unique molecular identifiers (dated by TCRdb to 2018 to 2021). Broadly, across the study: Immunomagnetic cell separation was used to enrich gammadelta T cells from buffy coats, and the genomic DNA of the enriched gammadelta T cells was then sequenced. Fluorescence-activated cell sorting was used to enrich gammadelta T cells from the PBMC of over nine healthy people. Validation of the method was performed on synthetic reference molecules and on blood samples from healthy individuals. To compare enriched and non-enriched samples, 80 to 100 ng of enriched gammadelta T-cell DNA and roughly 1,000 ng of non-enriched PBMC DNA were sequenced. All donors were healthy individuals, and about ten of the donors were profiled using sorted gammadelta T cells from peripheral blood. The study developed and validated an ultrasensitive DNA-based TRD repertoire sequencing method using PCR-introduced unique molecular identifiers. Summary of the overall study and its limitations: Among clonotypes from healthy donors, the most common TRD rearrangement was TRDV2 paired with TRDJ1. Healthy donors differed in TRD repertoire diversity, and several donors were highly oligoclonal, meaning the top 5 clonotypes made up more than half of productive molecules. Novel TRD sequences not targeted by the primers cannot be detected with the primer-based approach.

On this clone itself: Its antigen specificity is not known. A read error is the likely source, as a far larger clone sits one nucleotide away. Other DNA sequences within the sample encode an identical CDR3.

The library was generated by multiplex PCR. A 32-plex assay, with primers for all 8 TRDV and 4 TRDJ genes spanning the CDR3, was used to amplify the genomic DNA. A 12-nucleotide UMI was added during roughly 3 barcoding PCR cycles, followed by a second PCR with Illumina adapter primers. AMPure XP beads were used for library purification, and library quality was checked on a Fragment Analyzer with the HS NGS Fragment kit. Sequencing used an Illumina MiniSeq mid-output kit with roughly 19% PhiX and 150 cycles of paired-end reads. The authors processed their data as follows. Reads were processed with MIGEC version 1.2.9 to group reads by UMI and build error-corrected consensus sequences. For post-processing, modified scripts from VDJtools version 1.2.1 were used together with the tcR R package. Via CATT, TCRdb reprocessed the public reads, and rows with identical DNA were then joined. V and J calls and clone size were set by TCRdb, not the authors. The sample includes roughly 4,900 delta-chain clones, with over 9.5% observed a single time. The ten largest clones represent 40% to 60% of the sample.

Relative to germline, V is 3 bases shorter and J is 0 bases shorter, with 28 bases between their ends. The germline V gene supplies CDR1 GEAIGNYY and CDR2 EKD. The CDR3 measures 20 amino acids from cysteine to phenylalanine. Only CDR3 DNA remains: 60 bases, in frame from the first base. Sequencing was performed on gamma-delta T cells enriched from blood buffy coat, or unenriched PBMCs (not recorded which). This clonotype originated in a human donor in good health. The chain is made from TRDV2 and TRDJ1, and TRDD3 may be the D gene, going by 6 matching bases. The CDR3 amino acid sequence is: CACDPLGLNTGGDYTDKLIF. The DNA reads as follows: TGTGCCTGTGACCCCCTTGGACTAAATACCGGGGGAGACTACACCGATAAACTCATCTTT.